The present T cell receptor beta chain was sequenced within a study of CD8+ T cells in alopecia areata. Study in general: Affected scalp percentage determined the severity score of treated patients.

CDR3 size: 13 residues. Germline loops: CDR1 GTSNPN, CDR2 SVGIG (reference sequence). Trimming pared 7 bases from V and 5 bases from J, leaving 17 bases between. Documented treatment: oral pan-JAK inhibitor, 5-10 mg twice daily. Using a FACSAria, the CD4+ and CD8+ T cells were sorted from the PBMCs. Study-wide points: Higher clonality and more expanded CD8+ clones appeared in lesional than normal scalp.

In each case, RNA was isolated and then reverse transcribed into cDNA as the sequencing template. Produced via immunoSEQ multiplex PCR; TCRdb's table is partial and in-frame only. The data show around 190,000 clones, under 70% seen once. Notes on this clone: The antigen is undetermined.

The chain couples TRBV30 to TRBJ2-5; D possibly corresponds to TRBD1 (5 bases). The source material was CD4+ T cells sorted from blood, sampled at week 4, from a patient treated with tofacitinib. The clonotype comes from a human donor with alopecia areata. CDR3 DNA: TGTGCCTCAGCCACCCAGGGTTGGGAGACCCAGTACTTC. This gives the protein CASATQGWETQYF.